The present TCR beta chain was sequenced within a study of monozygotic twins with inflammatory bowel disease (dated by TCRdb to the late 2010s). Study-level background: A total of about 28 monozygotic twin pairs were included in the full study, comprising nine German pairs (four IBD-concordant, five IBD-discordant) and 19 IBD-discordant Danish pairs. Within discordant pairs, disease-associated traits were sought mainly by comparing IBD patients with their genetically identical healthy co-twins. Each individual had, on average, about 151 000 unique TCRalpha sequences and 181 000 unique TCRbeta sequences available for analysis.

Worth noting for this clonotype: Its antigen remains undetermined.

A roughly 2.4 ml peripheral blood sample was drawn into PAXgene tubes per donor and stored at -80°C. Without T cell sorting, total RNA was isolated from whole blood using the PAXgene blood miRNA kit on an automated QIAcube. Peripheral blood from monozygotic twin pairs concordant or discordant for inflammatory bowel disease was subjected to deep TCRalpha and TCRbeta repertoire profiling with unique molecular barcoding. Smoking habits were recorded for all twin pairs, and individuals were classified as current, former or never smokers. Receptor libraries were prepared by 5' RACE. For each TCR library, 3,000 to 4,000 ng of total RNA was used. For each sample, cDNA synthesis with SMARTScribe reverse transcriptase was split into eight separate reactions. During cDNA synthesis, template switching introduced unique molecular identifiers that contained a 6-nucleotide sample barcode. TCRalpha and TCRbeta cDNA was amplified in two nested PCRs of approximately 17 and 9 cycles, and bead purification was carried out after each PCR. Before amplification, the cDNA was treated with uracil DNA-glycosylase and purified using the QIAquick PCR purification kit. The second PCR was the step at which Illumina TruSeq-compatible adapters and sample-specific barcodes were added. Library quality and concentration were assessed using TapeStation and Qubit, and 5 ng of each library was pooled. Sequencing of the pooled libraries was done on an Illumina HiSeq2500 single-index Rapid Run using custom sequencing primers and 2 x 100 bp reads. On the authors' methods: UMI-based consensus assembly with MiGEC version 1.2.6 was used to correct PCR and sequencing errors. MiXCR version 2.1.1 handled V(D)J alignment, clonotype assembly and CDR3 extraction. To normalise gene usage, clonotype sharing and MAIT/NKT TCR abundance, the top 1000, 10 000 and 20 000 clonotypes in each sample were analysed. After downsampling to 27 000 UMIs, diversity was calculated as the inverse Simpson index using the vegan R package. Statistical testing used paired Mann-Whitney U tests on the discordant twin pairs and applied Benjamini-Hochberg correction for multiple testing. Each CDR3 protein sequence appears as one entry after TCRdb reprocessed the reads, and no DNA is included. V and J calls and clone size were set by TCRdb, not the authors. The sample table gives more than 75,000 distinct CDR3 sequences. The ten most abundant clones make up 6% to 9.5% of the sample.

Study-wide conclusions, independent of this receptor: Fewer clonotypes were shared with other individuals by IBD patients than by healthy twins, most markedly in patients showing signs of disease activity. No difference in repertoire similarity was observed between concordant and discordant twins, possibly owing to limited statistical power. The results gave no support for a single strong signal or clonotype linked to IBD. A decrease in TCRbeta repertoire diversity, as measured by inverse Simpson index, was observed in IBD patients compared with their healthy co-twins. Because patients were on differing immunosuppressive treatments, the repertoires may have picked up extra background noise and inter-individual variability. Distinction between different T cell subtypes could not be achieved in the analysis.

CDR1 is given as ENHRY and CDR2 as SYGVKD, both from the germline V gene. The CDR3 goes from the cysteine to the phenylalanine over 17 residues. The DNA is unrecorded. The receptor comes from a human donor with ulcerative colitis or Crohn's disease, or a healthy co-twin of an affected twin (not recorded which). The sequencing input was blood. Here the chain combines TRBV10-3 and TRBJ2-7; no DNA is available, so the TRBD1 call from TCRdb remains unchecked. The CDR3 loop reads CAISDPPGGRTAYEQFF.